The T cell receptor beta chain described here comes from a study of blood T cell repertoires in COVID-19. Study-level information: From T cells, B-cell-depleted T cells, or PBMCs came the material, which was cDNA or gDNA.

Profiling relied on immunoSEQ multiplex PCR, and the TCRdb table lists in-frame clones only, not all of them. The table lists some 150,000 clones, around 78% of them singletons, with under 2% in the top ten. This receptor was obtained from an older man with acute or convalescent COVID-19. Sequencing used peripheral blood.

CDR3 loop: CASSLMIRQDQETQYF. Written as DNA, the CDR3 is TGTGCCAGCAGCTTGATGATACGGCAGGACCAAGAGACCCAGTACTTC. The chain combines TRBV5-6 with TRBJ2-5, with no clear D. The ends were cut back, 1 base at V and 0 bases at J, with 13 bases in the middle. CDR1 SGHDT and CDR2 YYEEEE come from the germline V gene. The CDR3 totals 16 residues.